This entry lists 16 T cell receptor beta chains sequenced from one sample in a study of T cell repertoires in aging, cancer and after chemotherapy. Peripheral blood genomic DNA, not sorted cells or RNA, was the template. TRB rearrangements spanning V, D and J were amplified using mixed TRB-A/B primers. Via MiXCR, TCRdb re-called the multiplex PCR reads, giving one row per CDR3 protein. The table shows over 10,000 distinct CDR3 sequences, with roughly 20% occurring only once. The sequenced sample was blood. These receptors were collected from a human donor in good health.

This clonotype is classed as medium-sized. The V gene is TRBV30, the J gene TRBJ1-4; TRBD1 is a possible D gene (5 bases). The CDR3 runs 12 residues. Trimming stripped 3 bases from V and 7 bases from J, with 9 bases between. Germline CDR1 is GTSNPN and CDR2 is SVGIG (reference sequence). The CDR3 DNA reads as TGTGCCTGGAGGACGGGGGGTGAAAAACTGTTTTTT. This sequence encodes CAWRTGGEKLFF.

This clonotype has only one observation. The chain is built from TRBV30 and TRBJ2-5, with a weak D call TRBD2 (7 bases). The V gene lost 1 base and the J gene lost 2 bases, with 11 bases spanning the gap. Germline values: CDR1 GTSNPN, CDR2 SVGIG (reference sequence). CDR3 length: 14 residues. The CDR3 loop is CAWSGGGAQETQYF. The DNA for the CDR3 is TGTGCCTGGAGTGGGGGGGGGGCGCAAGAGACCCAGTACTTC.

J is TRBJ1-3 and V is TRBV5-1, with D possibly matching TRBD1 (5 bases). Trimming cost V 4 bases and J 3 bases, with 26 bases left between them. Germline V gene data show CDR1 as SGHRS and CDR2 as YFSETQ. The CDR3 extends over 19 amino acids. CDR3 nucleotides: TGCGCCAGCAGCATCGGAGTTGGAGACGGGGGAAAAAATGGAAACACCATATATTTT. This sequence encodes CASSIGVGDGGKNGNTIYF.

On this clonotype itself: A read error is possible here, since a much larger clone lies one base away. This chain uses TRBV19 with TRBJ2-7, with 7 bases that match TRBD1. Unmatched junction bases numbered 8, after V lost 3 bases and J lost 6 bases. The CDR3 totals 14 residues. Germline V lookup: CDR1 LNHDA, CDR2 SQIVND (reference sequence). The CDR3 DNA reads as TGTGCCAGTAGTATCGACAGGGAGAGCTGCGAGCAGTACTTC. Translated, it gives CASSIDRESCEQYF.

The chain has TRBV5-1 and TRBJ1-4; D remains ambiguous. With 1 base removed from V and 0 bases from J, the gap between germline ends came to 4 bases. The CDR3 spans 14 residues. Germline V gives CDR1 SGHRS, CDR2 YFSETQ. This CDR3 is CASSLQTTNEKLFF. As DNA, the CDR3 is TGCGCCAGCAGCTTGCAAACAACTAATGAAAAACTGTTTTTT.

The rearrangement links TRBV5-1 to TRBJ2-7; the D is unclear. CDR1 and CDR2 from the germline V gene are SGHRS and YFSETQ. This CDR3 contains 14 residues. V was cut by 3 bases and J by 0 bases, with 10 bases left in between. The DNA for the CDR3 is TGCGCCAGCAGCTCTGACGCGAGCTCCTACGAGCAGTACTTC. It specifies CASSSDASSYEQYF. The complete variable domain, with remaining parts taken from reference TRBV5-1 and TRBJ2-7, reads KAGVTQTPRYLIKTRGQQVTLSCSPISGHRSVSWYQQTPGQGLQFLFEYFSETQRNKGNFPGRFSGRQFSNSRSEMNVSTLELGDSALYLCASSSDASSYEQYFGPGTRLTVT.

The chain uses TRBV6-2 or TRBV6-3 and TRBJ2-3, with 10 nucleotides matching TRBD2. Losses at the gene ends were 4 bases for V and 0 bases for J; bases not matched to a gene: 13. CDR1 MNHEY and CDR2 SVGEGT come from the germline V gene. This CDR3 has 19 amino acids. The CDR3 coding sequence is TGTGCCAGCAGTTTGGGCCGGACTAGCGGCGCCACTAGCACAGATACGCAGTATTTT. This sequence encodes CASSLGRTSGATSTDTQYF.

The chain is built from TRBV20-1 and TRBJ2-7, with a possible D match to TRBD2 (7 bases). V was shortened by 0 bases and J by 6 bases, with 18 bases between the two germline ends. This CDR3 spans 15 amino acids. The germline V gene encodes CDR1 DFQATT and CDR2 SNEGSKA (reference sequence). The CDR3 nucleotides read TGCAGTGCTAGAGATCCCCTGGGGGGGGGGCTCGAGCAGTACTTC. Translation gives CSARDPLGGGLEQYF.

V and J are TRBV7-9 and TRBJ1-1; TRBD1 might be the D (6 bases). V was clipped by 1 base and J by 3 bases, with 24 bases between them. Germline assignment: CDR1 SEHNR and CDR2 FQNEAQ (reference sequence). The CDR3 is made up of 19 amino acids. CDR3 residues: CASSLGVQGEVALDTEAFF. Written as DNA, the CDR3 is TGTGCCAGCAGCTTAGGCGTACAGGGTGAGGTGGCCTTGGACACTGAAGCTTTCTTT.

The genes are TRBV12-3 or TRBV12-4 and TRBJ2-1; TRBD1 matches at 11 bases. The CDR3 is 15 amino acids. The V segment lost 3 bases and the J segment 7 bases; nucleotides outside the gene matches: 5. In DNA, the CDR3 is TGTGCCAGCAGTTTCCGGGGACAGGGGGTGAATGAGCAGTTCTTC. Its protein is CASSFRGQGVNEQFF.

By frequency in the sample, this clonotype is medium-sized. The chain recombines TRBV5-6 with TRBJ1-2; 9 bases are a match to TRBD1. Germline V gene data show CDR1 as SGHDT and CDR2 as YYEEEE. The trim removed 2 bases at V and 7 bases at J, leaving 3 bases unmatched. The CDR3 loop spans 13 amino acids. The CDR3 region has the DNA TGTGCCAGCAGCTTCCCGGACAGGGGTGGCTACACCTTC. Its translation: CASSFPDRGGYTF.

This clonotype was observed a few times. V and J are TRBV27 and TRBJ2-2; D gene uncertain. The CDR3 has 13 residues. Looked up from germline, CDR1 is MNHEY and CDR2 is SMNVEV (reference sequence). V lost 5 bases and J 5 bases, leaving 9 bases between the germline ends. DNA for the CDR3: TGTGCCAGCAGTGTCTCGCGGACCGGGGAGCTGTTTTTT. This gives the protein CASSVSRTGELFF.

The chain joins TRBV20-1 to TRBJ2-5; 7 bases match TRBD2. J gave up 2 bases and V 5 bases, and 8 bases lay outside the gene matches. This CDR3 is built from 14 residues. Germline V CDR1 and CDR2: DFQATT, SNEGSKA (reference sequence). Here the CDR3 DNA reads TGCAGTGCTTCCCGGGACTACCTACAAGAGACCCAGTACTTC. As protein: CSASRDYLQETQYF.

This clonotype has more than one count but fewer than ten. The CDR3 DNA follows: TGTGCCATCAAAGAGGCCCTCACCTCCTACGAGCAGTACTTC. Protein product: CAIKEALTSYEQYF. The chain joins TRBV10-3 to TRBJ2-7; D ambiguous. V lost 7 bases and J lost 0, with 13 bases in between. CDR3 size: 14 residues. Germline CDR1 is ENHRY and CDR2 is SYGVKD.

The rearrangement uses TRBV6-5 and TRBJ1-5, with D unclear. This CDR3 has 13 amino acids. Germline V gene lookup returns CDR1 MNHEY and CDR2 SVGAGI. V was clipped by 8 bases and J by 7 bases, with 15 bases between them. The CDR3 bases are TGTGCCAGCGGCCTGCAGGTAGGCCAGCCCCAGCATTTT. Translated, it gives CASGLQVGQPQHF.

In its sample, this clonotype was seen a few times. The CDR3 here is CASSPLGGTGQPQHF. DNA for the CDR3: TGTGCCAGCAGTCCCCTGGGGGGGACAGGGCAGCCCCAGCATTTT. The chain links TRBV27 to TRBJ1-5; 9 bases are shared with TRBD1. The CDR3 has 15 residues. Germline V gene data show CDR1 as MNHEY and CDR2 as SMNVEV (reference sequence). V lost 5 bases, J lost 7 bases, and 9 bases stayed unmatched.